Each of the 29 T cell receptor beta chains below was sequenced from the same sample in a study of blood T cells in healthy people across ages. A second PCR of 7 to 11 cycles used a sample-barcoded 5' primer and a J-beta primer mix. TCRdb processed the 5' RACE reads anew with MiXCR; each CDR3 protein has one entry. The data contain roughly 1.5 million distinct CDR3 sequences, about 42% of them singletons. Material: blood. The source is a woman in her late teens or twenties in good health.

This clonotype has a handful of counts. The chain employs TRBV9 and TRBJ2-3, with 7 bases aligning to TRBD1. CDR1 is SGDLS and CDR2 is YYNGEE in the germline V gene. The CDR3 is made up of 15 amino acids. With 3 bases clipped from V and 2 bases from J, the junction kept 6 bases outside the gene matches. CDR3 amino acids: CASSEGTVNTDTQYF. In DNA, the CDR3 is TGTGCCAGCAGCGAAGGGACAGTGAACACAGATACGCAGTATTTT.

The CDR3 DNA reads TGTGCCAGCAGCAAAGCGTTCACCGAGAGTCTAAAAAAGGCCCTGAACACTGAAGCTTTCTTT. Translation: CASSKAFTESLKKALNTEAFF. This chain joins TRBV21-1 and TRBJ1-1. TRBV21-1 is deemed a pseudogene. The CDR3 length is 21 residues.

J is TRBJ2-1 and V is TRBV12-3 or TRBV12-4; D uncertain. The CDR3 length is 15 residues. V shed 7 bases and J shed 10 bases, with 23 bases lying between them. The CDR3 bases are TGTGCCAGCACCCAGCACGCGGAGCCGGCAGGAGAGCAGTTCTTC. This encodes CASTQHAEPAGEQFF.

The gene calls are TRBV21-1 and TRBJ1-2; the table gives TRBD1 as D, unverified against the DNA. TRBV21-1 is designated a pseudogene. The CDR3 runs to 15 residues. The CDR3 DNA sequence: TGTGCCAGCAGCATTCATTCCGCAGGGGTGGCTGGCTACACCTTC. The encoded protein is CASSIHSAGVAGYTF.

This clonotype was seen a few times. The chain carries TRBV9 and TRBJ1-5; 8 nucleotides agree with TRBD1. This CDR3 is 15 amino acids long. V lost 1 base to trimming and J lost 2 bases; unmatched junction nucleotides: 2. Germline CDR1 is SGDLS and CDR2 is YYNGEE. DNA for the CDR3: TGTGCCAGCAGCGTATCAGGGGGCGGCAATCAGCCCCAGCATTTT. It specifies CASSVSGGGNQPQHF.

V gene TRBV20-1 combines with J gene TRBJ2-1, with 9 bases lining up with TRBD2. Germline-derived CDR1 and CDR2 are DFQATT and SNEGSKA (reference sequence). Germline trimming cut 3 bases from V and 5 bases from J; bases unmatched to any gene: 8. The CDR3 spans 15 residues. DNA for the CDR3: TGCAGTGCTAGTTCGGCGGGGGGGAATCACAATGAGCAGTTCTTC. Its translation is CSASSAGGNHNEQFF.

The table lists this clonotype with a few counts. V usage is TRBV7-6 and J usage is TRBJ2-7; tentatively, D is TRBD2 (5 bases). Trimming cost V 0 bases and J 4 bases, with 10 bases left between them. Germline CDR1 reads SGHVS; CDR2 reads FNYEAQ. The CDR3 spans 14 residues. In nucleotides, the CDR3 is TGTGCCAGCAGCTTAGCGGCGAGCGGTTACGAGCAGTACTTC. Translated: CASSLAASGYEQYF.

The V gene is TRBV7-3, the J gene TRBJ2-1, with TRBD2 matching 9 bases. Germline CDR1 and CDR2: SGHTA and FQGTGA. Trimming cost V 5 bases and J 0 bases; bases outside gene matches: 11. CDR3 length: 18 amino acids. In DNA form, the CDR3 reads TGTGCCAGCAGCCGGCGGGGGGGGATCGGGAGCTCCTACAATGAGCAGTTCTTC. It is translated as CASSRRGGIGSSYNEQFF.

This clonotype came up a few times. The rearrangement links TRBV7-9 to TRBJ1-5; D remains ambiguous. Germline loops: CDR1 SEHNR, CDR2 FQNEAQ (reference sequence). The CDR3 runs 12 residues. V was shortened by 1 base and J by 6 bases, with 4 bases between the two germline ends. CDR3 loop: CASSLELQPQHF. CDR3 DNA: TGTGCCAGCAGCTTAGAGCTTCAGCCCCAGCATTTT.

This clonotype has more than one count but fewer than ten. The rearrangement links TRBV4-3 to TRBJ2-1; 8 bases line up with TRBD2. The J call may be incorrect, as the DNA end agrees better with TRBJ2-7. The germline CDR1 and CDR2 sequences are LGHNA and YSLEER. CDR3 length: 18 residues. For the CDR3, the DNA is TGCGCCAGCAGCCAAGATCCAACTAGCGGTCACTCCTACAATGAGCAGTACTTC. Translating gives CASSQDPTSGHSYNEQYF.

V usage is TRBV27 and J usage is TRBJ2-3, with TRBD1 matching over 7 bases. The V segment lost 5 bases and the J segment 0 bases; nucleotides outside the gene matches: 14. CDR3 length equals 18 residues. The germline CDR1 and CDR2 sequences are MNHEY and SMNVEV (reference sequence). CDR3 bases: TGTGCCAGCAGTCCACCCCTCTCCCCGGGACAGAGCACAGATACGCAGTATTTT. Its protein product is CASSPPLSPGQSTDTQYF.

V gene TRBV20-1 combines with J gene TRBJ1-2; no firm D call. V gave up 3 bases and J gave up 0 bases, with 11 bases separating them. CDR1 is DFQATT, CDR2 SNEGSKA, per germline (reference sequence). This CDR3 comprises 14 residues. This CDR3 is CSARDGESNYGYTF. The CDR3 DNA sequence: TGCAGTGCTAGGGACGGGGAATCTAACTATGGCTACACCTTC.

Only one count was recorded for this clonotype. V gene TRBV20-1 combines with J gene TRBJ1-5; D unclear. This CDR3 spans 13 amino acids. V was trimmed by 1 base and J by 3 bases, leaving 7 bases between them. Looked up from germline, CDR1 is DFQATT and CDR2 is SNEGSKA (reference sequence). The DNA of the CDR3 is TGCAGTGCTAGAGGGGTGAACAATCAGCCCCAGCATTTT. Its protein is CSARGVNNQPQHF.

This chain joins TRBV7-2 and TRBJ2-3; D is ambiguous. Germline values: CDR1 SGHTA, CDR2 FQGNSA. The CDR3 covers 17 residues. V was trimmed by 4 bases and J by 0 bases, leaving 17 bases between them. CDR3: CASSSIFRSKSTDTQYF. The DNA for the CDR3 is TGTGCCAGCAGCTCGATTTTCAGAAGCAAGAGCACAGATACGCAGTATTTT.

This rearrangement joins TRBV29-1 to TRBJ2-2, with TRBD1 identical over 7 bases. The CDR3 length is 14 residues. Germline values: CDR1 SQVTM, CDR2 ANQGSEA. The V segment lost 5 bases and the J segment 2 bases; nucleotides outside the gene matches: 5. CDR3 protein: CSVSRGSNTGELFF. The CDR3 DNA follows: TGCAGCGTTTCCAGGGGGAGTAACACCGGGGAGCTGTTTTTT.

The chain combines TRBV18 with TRBJ1-2; no reliable D call. Per germline, CDR1 KGHSH and CDR2 LQKENI. CDR3 size: 14 residues. The ends were cut back, 2 bases at V and 0 bases at J, with 7 bases in the middle. The CDR3 nucleotides are TGTGCCAGCTCACCAGACGGGGCTAACTATGGCTACACCTTC. It codes for CASSPDGANYGYTF.

The J gene is TRBJ2-7, the V gene TRBV13; 9 positions match TRBD1. Trimming cost V 3 bases and J 3 bases; bases outside gene matches: 3. Germline V gene data show CDR1 as PRHDT and CDR2 as FYEKMQ (reference sequence). There are 14 residues in the CDR3. The DNA of the CDR3 is TGTGCCAGCAGCTTCCCGACAGGGGGCTACGAGCAGTACTTC. It encodes CASSFPTGGYEQYF.

The genes are TRBV6-2 or TRBV6-3 and TRBJ1-1, with D hard to call. Germline V CDR1 and CDR2: MNHEY, SVGEGT. V was clipped by 0 bases and J by 7 bases, with 9 bases between them. This CDR3 comprises 13 residues. The CDR3 sequence: CASSYSVHGEAFF. The CDR3 nucleotides read TGTGCCAGCAGTTACTCGGTCCACGGTGAAGCTTTCTTT.

The V and J genes are TRBV6-5 and TRBJ2-4; 9 nucleotides match TRBD1. The J call may be faulty, since TRBJ2-7 better matches the DNA end. This CDR3 has 14 residues. Germline CDR1 MNHEY, CDR2 SVGAGI. In DNA form, the CDR3 reads TGTGCCAGCAGCCGGGGGACAGGGTTCTACGAGCAGTACTTC. This codes for CASSRGTGFYEQYF.

V usage is TRBV24-1 and J usage is TRBJ1-3; the D gene is possibly TRBD1 (5 bases). CDR3 length: 13 residues. The germline V and J ends were trimmed by 11 bases and 0 bases, with 10 bases remaining between them. CDR1 is KGHDR and CDR2 is SFDVKD in the germline V gene. The CDR3 sequence: CASQQDSGNTIYF. The CDR3, as DNA: TGTGCCAGCCAACAGGACTCTGGAAACACCATATATTTT.

This chain links TRBV12-3 or TRBV12-4 with TRBJ2-3; the match to TRBD1 covers 9 bases. With V trimmed by 8 bases and J by 1 base, 7 bases remained unmatched. The CDR3 runs to 15 residues. CDR3 DNA: TGTGCCAGCGAAGAAAGGACAGGGGGCACAGATACGCAGTATTTT. This codes for CASEERTGGTDTQYF.

This clonotype was found a few times. The rearrangement uses TRBV7-2 and TRBJ1-1, with D possibly being TRBD1 (6 bases). V lost 1 base and J lost 11, with 17 bases in between. Germline V gives CDR1 SGHTA, CDR2 FQGNSA. The CDR3 has 14 amino acids. In DNA form, the CDR3 reads TGTGCCAGCAGCTTAGGACGGCTGGGGGCGGACGCTTTCTTT. Translating it yields CASSLGRLGADAFF.

The rearrangement joins TRBV7-9 to TRBJ2-1; 13 bases are a match to TRBD2. J was trimmed by 9 bases and V by 1 base; bases with no gene match: 15. The CDR3 length is 19 residues. The germline CDR1 and CDR2 sequences are SEHNR and FQNEAQ (reference sequence). The CDR3 loop is CASSLVITGLAGAGSEQFF. The DNA of the CDR3 is TGTGCCAGCAGCTTAGTGATTACCGGACTAGCGGGAGCGGGGAGTGAGCAGTTCTTC. Full variable domain (missing parts from reference TRBV7-9 and TRBJ2-1): DTGVSQNPRHKITKRGQNVTFRCDPISEHNRLYWYRQTLGQGPEFLTYFQNEAQLEKSRLLSDRFSAERPKGSFSTLEIQRTEQGDSAMYLCASSLVITGLAGAGSEQFFGPGTRLTVL.

This clonotype was seen a handful of times. One junction end disagrees with the germline gene, perhaps due to a read error. The genes are TRBV24-1 and TRBJ2-7, with 14 bases fitting TRBD2. CDR1 is KGHDR and CDR2 is SFDVKD in the germline V gene. The CDR3 has 16 amino acids. As DNA, the CDR3 is TGTGCCATCAGTGATACCGGGACTAGCGGGAGTTACGAGCAGTACTTC. The encoded protein is CAISDTGTSGSYEQYF.

The rearrangement links TRBV7-9 to TRBJ2-3; possible D gene TRBD2, 5 bases. Trimming stripped 7 bases from V and 14 bases from J, with 28 bases between. The CDR3 loop spans 15 amino acids. Looked up from germline, CDR1 is SEHNR and CDR2 is FQNEAQ (reference sequence). For the CDR3, the DNA is TGTGCCAGCACCCTAGAAGCGGTGGCCAGCACTCTCGGGTATTTT. Amino acid sequence: CASTLEAVASTLGYF.

Only a few counts were recorded for this clonotype. V and J are TRBV6-2 or TRBV6-3 and TRBJ2-1; 9 bases are shared with TRBD2. There are 17 residues in the CDR3. Germline V gives CDR1 MNHEY, CDR2 SVGEGT. The trim removed 2 bases at V and 4 bases at J, leaving 9 bases unmatched. The CDR3 DNA follows: TGTGCCAGCAGTTACAATCCGCGGGGGGGCTCTTACAATGAGCAGTTCTTC. It is translated as CASSYNPRGGSYNEQFF.

In its sample, this clonotype was seen a few times. The rearrangement uses TRBV6-5 and TRBJ2-3, with 7 bases fitting TRBD2. The J segment lost 6 bases and the V segment lost 0 bases, leaving 9 bases of the junction unmatched. Germline V lookup: CDR1 MNHEY, CDR2 SVGAGI. The length of the CDR3 is 16 residues. The DNA for the CDR3 is TGTGCCAGCAGTTACTCGGGGACTATTGTCGGGGATACGCAGTATTTT. This sequence encodes CASSYSGTIVGDTQYF.

As concerns this clonotype: A read error may account for a junction end that differs from germline. The chain combines TRBV6-1 with TRBJ1-2; D not certain. The CDR3 spans 13 residues. CDR1 and CDR2 (germline): MNHNS, SASEGT. CDR3 protein: CAGRGSTNYGYTF. The CDR3 DNA is TGTGCCGGCAGAGGGTCAACTAACTATGGCTACACCTTC.

This clonotype was seen a handful of times. The CDR3 DNA is TGCAGCGCCGGGACACCTTACGAGCAGTACTTC. Protein product: CSAGTPYEQYF. This chain uses TRBV29-1 with TRBJ2-7; TRBD1 is a possible D gene (6 bases). Germline V gene sequence: CDR1 SQVTM, CDR2 ANQGSEA. The CDR3 is 11 residues long. Trimming left V 7 bases short and J 4 bases short, with 11 bases between.